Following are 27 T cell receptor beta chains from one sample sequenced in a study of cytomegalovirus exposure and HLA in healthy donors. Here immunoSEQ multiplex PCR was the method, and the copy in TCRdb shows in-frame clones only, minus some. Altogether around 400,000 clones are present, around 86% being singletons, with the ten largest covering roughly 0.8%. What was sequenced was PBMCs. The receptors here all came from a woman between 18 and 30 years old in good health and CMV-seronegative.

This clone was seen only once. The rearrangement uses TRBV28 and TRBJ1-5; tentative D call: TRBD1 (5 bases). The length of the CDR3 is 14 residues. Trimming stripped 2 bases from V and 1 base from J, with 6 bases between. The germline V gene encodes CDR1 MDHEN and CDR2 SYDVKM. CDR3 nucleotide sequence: TGTGCCAGCAGTTTAAGGACAAGCAATCAGCCCCAGCATTTT. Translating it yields CASSLRTSNQPQHF. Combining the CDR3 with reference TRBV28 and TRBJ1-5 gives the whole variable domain DVKVTQSSRYLVKRTGEKVFLECVQDMDHENMFWYRQDPGLGLRLIYFSYDVKMKEKGDIPEGYSVSREKKERFSLILESASTNQTSMYLCASSLRTSNQPQHFGDGTRLSIL.

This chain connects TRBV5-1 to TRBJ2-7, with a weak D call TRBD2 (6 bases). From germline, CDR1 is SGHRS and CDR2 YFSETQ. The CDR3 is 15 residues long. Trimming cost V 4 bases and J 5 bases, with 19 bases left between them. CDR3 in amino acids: CASSHGVAELDEQYF. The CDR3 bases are TGCGCCAGCAGCCACGGAGTAGCGGAGTTAGACGAGCAGTACTTC.

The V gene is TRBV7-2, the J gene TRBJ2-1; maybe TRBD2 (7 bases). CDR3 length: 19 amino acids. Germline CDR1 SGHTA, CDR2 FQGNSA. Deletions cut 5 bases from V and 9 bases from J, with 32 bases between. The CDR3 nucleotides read TGTGCCAGCAGCCGACCAGCTACGGGGCTTGCGGGGGCAATCGGTGAGCAGTTCTTC. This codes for CASSRPATGLAGAIGEQFF.

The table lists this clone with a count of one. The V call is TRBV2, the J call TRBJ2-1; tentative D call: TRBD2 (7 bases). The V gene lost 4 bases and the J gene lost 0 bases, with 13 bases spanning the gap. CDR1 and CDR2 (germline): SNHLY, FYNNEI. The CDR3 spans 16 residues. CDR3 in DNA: TGTGCCAGCAGTGCCCGCGGGGGCTACTCCTACAATGAGCAGTTCTTC. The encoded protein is CASSARGGYSYNEQFF.

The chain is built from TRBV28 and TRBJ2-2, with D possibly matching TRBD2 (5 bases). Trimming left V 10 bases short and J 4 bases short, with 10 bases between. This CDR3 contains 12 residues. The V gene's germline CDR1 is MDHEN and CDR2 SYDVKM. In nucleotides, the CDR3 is TGTGCCATCCCGGCGGGCACCGGGGAGCTGTTTTTT. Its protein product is CAIPAGTGELFF.

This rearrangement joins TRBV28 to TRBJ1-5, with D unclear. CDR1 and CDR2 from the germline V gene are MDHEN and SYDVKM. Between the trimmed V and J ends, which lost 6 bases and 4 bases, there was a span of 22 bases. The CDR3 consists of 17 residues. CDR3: CASSRLRAGNLNQPQHF. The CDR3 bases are TGTGCCAGCAGCAGGTTACGCGCAGGCAACCTGAATCAGCCCCAGCATTTT.

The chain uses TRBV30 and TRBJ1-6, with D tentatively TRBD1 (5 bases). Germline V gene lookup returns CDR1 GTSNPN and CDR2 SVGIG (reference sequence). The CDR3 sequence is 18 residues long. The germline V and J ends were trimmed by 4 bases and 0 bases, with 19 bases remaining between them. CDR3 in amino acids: CAWKVRGGGTSYNSPLHF. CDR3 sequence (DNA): TGTGCCTGGAAGGTCCGCGGGGGGGGGACCTCCTATAATTCACCCCTCCACTTT.

CDR3 sequence reads: CASSYRGLAGGWGSYEQYF. The DNA of the CDR3 is TGTGCCAGCAGTTATAGGGGGCTAGCGGGGGGCTGGGGCTCCTACGAGCAGTACTTC. The V and J genes are TRBV27 and TRBJ2-7; TRBD2 agrees at 11 bases. The germline gives CDR1 MNHEY, CDR2 SMNVEV (reference sequence). Germline trimming cut 4 bases from V and 0 bases from J; bases unmatched to any gene: 14. The CDR3 runs 19 residues.

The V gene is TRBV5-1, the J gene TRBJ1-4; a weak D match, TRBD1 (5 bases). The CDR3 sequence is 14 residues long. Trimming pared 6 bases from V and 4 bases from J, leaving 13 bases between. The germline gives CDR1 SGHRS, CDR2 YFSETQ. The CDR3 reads CASTSGAVNEKLFF. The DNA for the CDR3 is TGCGCCAGCACCTCTGGGGCAGTTAATGAAAAACTGTTTTTT.

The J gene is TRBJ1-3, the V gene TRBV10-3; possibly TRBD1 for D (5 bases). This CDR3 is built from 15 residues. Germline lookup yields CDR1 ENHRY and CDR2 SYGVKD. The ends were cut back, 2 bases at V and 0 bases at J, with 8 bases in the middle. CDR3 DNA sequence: TGTGCCATCAGTGAGGGGGCCAGCTCTGGAAACACCATATATTTT. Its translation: CAISEGASSGNTIYF.

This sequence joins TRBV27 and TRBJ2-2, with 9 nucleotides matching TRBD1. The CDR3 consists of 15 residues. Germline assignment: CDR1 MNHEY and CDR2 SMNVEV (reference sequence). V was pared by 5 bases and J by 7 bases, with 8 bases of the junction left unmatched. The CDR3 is CASSPDRGGIGELFF. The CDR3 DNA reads TGTGCCAGCAGTCCGGACAGGGGCGGTATCGGGGAGCTGTTTTTT.

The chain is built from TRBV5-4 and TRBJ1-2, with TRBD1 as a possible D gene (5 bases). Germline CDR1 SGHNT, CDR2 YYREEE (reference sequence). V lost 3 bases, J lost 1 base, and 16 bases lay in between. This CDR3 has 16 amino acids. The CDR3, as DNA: TGTGCCAGCAGCTCGCCCGGGGGTACGCTTAACTATGGCTACACCTTC. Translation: CASSSPGGTLNYGYTF.

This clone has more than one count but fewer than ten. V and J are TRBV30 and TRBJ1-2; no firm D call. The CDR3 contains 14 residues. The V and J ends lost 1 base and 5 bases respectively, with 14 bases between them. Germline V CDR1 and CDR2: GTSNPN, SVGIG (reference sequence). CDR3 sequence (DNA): TGTGCCTGGAGTGCGGGAGGAAGCGTATATGGCTACACCTTC. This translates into CAWSAGGSVYGYTF.

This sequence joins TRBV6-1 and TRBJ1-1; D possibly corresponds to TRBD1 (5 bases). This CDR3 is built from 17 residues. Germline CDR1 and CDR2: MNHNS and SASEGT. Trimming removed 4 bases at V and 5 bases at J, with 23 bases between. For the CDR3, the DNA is TGTGCCAGCAGTGCCCAGGTCTCCCCCGGGGGAGGGACTGAAGCTTTCTTT. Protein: CASSAQVSPGGGTEAFF.

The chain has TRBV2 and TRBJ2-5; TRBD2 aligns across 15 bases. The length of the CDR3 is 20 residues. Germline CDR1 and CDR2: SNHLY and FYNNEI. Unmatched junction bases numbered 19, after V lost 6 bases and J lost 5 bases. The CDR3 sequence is CASSLPSGLAGGGPRETQYF. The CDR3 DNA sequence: TGTGCCAGCAGCCTTCCTTCGGGACTAGCGGGGGGAGGGCCCCGGGAGACCCAGTACTTC.

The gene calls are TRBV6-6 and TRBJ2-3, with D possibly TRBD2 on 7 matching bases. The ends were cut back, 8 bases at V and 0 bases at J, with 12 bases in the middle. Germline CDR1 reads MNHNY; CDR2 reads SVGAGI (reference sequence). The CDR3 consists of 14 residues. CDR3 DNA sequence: TGTGCCAGCCGCGGGGGCGGGAGCACAGATACGCAGTATTTT. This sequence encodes CASRGGGSTDTQYF.

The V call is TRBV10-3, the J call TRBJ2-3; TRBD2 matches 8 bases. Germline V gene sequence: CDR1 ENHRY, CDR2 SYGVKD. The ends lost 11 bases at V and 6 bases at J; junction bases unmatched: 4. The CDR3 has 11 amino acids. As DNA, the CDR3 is TGTGCCGCGGGGGGTCGGGATACGCAGTATTTT. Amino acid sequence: CAAGGRDTQYF.

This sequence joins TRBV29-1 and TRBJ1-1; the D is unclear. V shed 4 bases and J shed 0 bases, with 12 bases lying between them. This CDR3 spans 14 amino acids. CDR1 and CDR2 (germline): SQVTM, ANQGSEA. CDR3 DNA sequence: TGCAGCGTTGTGGCAATTTTCATGAACACTGAAGCTTTCTTT. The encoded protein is CSVVAIFMNTEAFF.

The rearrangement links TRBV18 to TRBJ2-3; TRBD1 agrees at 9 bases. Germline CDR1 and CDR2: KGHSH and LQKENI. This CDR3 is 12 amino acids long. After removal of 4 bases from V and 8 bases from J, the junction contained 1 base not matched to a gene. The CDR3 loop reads CASSLGQGTQYF. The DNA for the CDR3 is TGTGCCAGCTCACTGGGACAGGGTACGCAGTATTTT. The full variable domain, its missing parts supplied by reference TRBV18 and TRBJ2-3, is NAGVMQNPRHLVRRRGQEARLRCSPMKGHSHVYWYRQLPEEGLKFMVYLQKENIIDESGMPKERFSAEFPKEGPSILRIQQVVRGDSAAYFCASSLGQGTQYFGPGTRLTVL.

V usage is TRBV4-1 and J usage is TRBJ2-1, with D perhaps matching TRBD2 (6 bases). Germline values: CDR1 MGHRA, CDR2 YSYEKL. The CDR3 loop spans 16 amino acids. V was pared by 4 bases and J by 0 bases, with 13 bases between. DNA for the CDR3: TGCGCCAGCAGCCCAATCCGGGAGATCTCCTACAATGAGCAGTTCTTC. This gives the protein CASSPIREISYNEQFF.

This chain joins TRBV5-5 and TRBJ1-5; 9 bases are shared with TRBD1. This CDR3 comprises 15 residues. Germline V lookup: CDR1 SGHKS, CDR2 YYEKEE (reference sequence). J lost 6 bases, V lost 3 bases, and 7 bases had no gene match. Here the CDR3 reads CASSSEGTGSQPQHF. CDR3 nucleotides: TGTGCCAGCAGCTCCGAAGGGACAGGGAGTCAGCCCCAGCATTTT.

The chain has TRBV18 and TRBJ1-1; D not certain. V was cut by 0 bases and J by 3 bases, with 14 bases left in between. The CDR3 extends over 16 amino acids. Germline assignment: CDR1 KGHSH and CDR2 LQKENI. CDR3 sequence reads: CASSPPRTGMDTEAFF. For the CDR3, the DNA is TGTGCCAGCTCACCACCGAGAACGGGGATGGACACTGAAGCTTTCTTT.

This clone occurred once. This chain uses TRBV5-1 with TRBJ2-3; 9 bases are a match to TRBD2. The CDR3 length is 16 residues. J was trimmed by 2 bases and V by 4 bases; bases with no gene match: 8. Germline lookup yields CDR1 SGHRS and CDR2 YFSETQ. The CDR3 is CASSPGTSPTTDTQYF. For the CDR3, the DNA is TGCGCCAGCAGCCCCGGGACTAGCCCTACCACAGATACGCAGTATTTT.

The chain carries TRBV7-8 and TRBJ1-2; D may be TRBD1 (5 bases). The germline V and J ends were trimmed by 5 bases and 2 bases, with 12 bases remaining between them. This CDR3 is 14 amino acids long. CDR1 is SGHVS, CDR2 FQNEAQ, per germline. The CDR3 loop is CASSQTVANYGYTF. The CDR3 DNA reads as TGTGCCAGCAGCCAGACAGTTGCCAACTATGGCTACACCTTC.

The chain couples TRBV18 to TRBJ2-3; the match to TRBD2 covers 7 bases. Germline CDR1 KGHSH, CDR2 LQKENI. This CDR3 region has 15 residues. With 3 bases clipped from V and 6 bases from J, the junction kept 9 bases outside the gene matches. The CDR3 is CASSPKGGSEDTQYF. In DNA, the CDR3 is TGTGCCAGCTCACCTAAGGGCGGGAGTGAGGATACGCAGTATTTT.

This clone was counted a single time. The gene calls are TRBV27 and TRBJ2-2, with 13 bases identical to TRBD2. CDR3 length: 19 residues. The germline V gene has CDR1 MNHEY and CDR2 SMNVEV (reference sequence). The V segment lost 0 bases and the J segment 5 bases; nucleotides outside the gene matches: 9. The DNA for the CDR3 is TGTGCCAGCAGTTTATCTCGTGGACTAGCGGGAGTGCGGACCGGGGAGCTGTTTTTT. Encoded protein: CASSLSRGLAGVRTGELFF.

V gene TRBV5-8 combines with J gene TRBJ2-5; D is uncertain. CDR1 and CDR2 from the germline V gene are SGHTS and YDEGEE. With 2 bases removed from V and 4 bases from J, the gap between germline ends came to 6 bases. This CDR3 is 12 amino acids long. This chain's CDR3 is CASSLNTETQYF. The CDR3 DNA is TGTGCCAGCAGCTTAAACACAGAGACCCAGTACTTC.